These 28 T cell receptor beta chains share one sample of origin, sequenced in a study of CD8+CD57+ T cells in acquired aplastic anemia (dated by TCRdb to 2017 to 2018). The instrument was an Illumina HiSeq 2000. Genomic DNA served as template for TCR beta VDJ combination and CDR3 sequence profiling. TCRdb reworked the public reads: Q25 trimming with fastp, MiXCR clone assembly, productive beta chains retained. Duplicate CDR3 protein sequences are folded into a single record with the most common DNA and genes. The sample contains about 190,000 distinct CDR3 sequences, roughly half of them found a single time. In total, the top ten clones hold 8% to 10% of the sample. Expansion of CD8+CD57+ cells had been shown by flow cytometry in the patients chosen for sequencing. Input material: sorted CD4+, CD8+, or CD8+CD57+ T cells (not recorded which) from PBMCs. The receptor source for this set is a human donor with aplastic anemia.

This chain connects TRBV2 to TRBJ2-5; 7 nucleotides match TRBD1. V shed 8 bases, J shed 1 base, and the junction held 13 bases outside the gene matches. Germline V gene data show CDR1 as SNHLY and CDR2 as FYNNEI. The CDR3 runs 16 residues. The CDR3 sequence: CASGETGWGTQETQYF. The DNA of the CDR3 is TGTGCCAGCGGGGAGACAGGGTGGGGCACCCAAGAGACCCAGTACTTC.

This clonotype was counted at least ten times. The chain employs TRBV24-1 and TRBJ2-2; TRBD1 matches 10 bases. CDR3 length: 16 residues. V was pared by 3 bases and J by 7 bases, with 7 bases of the junction left unmatched. Germline V gives CDR1 KGHDR, CDR2 SFDVKD. CDR3 loop: CATSDMGQGKVGELFF. CDR3 nucleotide sequence: TGTGCCACCAGTGATATGGGACAGGGGAAGGTCGGGGAGCTGTTTTTT.

This clonotype has just one count. The rearrangement links TRBV20-1 to TRBJ2-7; 9 nucleotides agree with TRBD1. The J segment lost 4 bases and the V segment lost 3 bases, leaving 7 bases of the junction unmatched. Germline CDR1 and CDR2: DFQATT and SNEGSKA (reference sequence). The CDR3 is 14 residues long. This chain's CDR3 is CSARGTGKNYEQYF. In DNA, the CDR3 is TGCAGTGCTAGGGGGACAGGGAAAAATTACGAGCAGTACTTC.

The rearrangement uses TRBV19 and TRBJ2-7; the D call may be TRBD1 or TRBD2 (5 bases each). The CDR3 sequence is 11 residues long. Per the germline V gene, CDR1 is LNHDA and CDR2 is SQIVND (reference sequence). Between the trimmed V and J ends, which lost 6 bases and 5 bases, there was a span of 8 bases. The CDR3: CASRGVHEQYF. CDR3 nucleotide sequence: TGTGCCAGTAGGGGGGTCCACGAGCAGTACTTC.

The chain employs TRBV10-3 and TRBJ2-5; perhaps TRBD1 as D (5 bases). Trimming shortened V by 6 bases and J by 4 bases, and 15 bases separated the two germline ends. The CDR3 spans 14 residues. Germline CDR1 reads ENHRY; CDR2 reads SYGVKD. The CDR3 nucleotides are TGTGCCATCAGGGGAACTACAGGCGTAGAGACCCAGTACTTC. Encoded protein: CAIRGTTGVETQYF.

The gene calls are TRBV25-1 and TRBJ2-3; TRBD2 matches 15 bases. V lost 8 bases and J lost 6; bases outside the gene matches: 6. Looked up from germline, CDR1 is MGHDK and CDR2 is SYGVNS. The CDR3 contains 15 residues. CDR3 in amino acids: CASQPGLAGGDTQYF. For the CDR3, the DNA is TGTGCCAGCCAACCGGGACTAGCGGGAGGTGATACGCAGTATTTT.

In this sample, this clonotype is medium-sized. The junction and the germline gene differ at one end; a read error may be behind it. The rearrangement joins TRBV5-1 to TRBJ2-5; D may be TRBD1 (6 bases). The CDR3 is made up of 13 amino acids. Looked up from germline, CDR1 is SGHRS and CDR2 is YFSETQ. The DNA of the CDR3 is TGTGCCAGCAGCTTAGGACAGCAAGAGACCCAGTACTTC. It specifies CASSLGQQETQYF.

This chain connects TRBV20-1 to TRBJ2-5; no reliable D call. V lost 5 bases to trimming and J lost 2 bases, with 12 bases between them. The CDR3 consists of 13 residues. Per the germline V gene, CDR1 is DFQATT and CDR2 is SNEGSKA (reference sequence). The CDR3 DNA reads TGCAGTGCTCCCCGGCTCACACAAGAGACCCAGTACTTC. This sequence encodes CSAPRLTQETQYF.

This clonotype was detected ten times or more. The chain has TRBV10-3 and TRBJ2-7, with D perhaps given as TRBD1 or TRBD2 (5 bases each). Trimming pared 2 bases from V and 6 bases from J, leaving 17 bases between. The V gene's germline CDR1 is ENHRY and CDR2 SYGVKD. This CDR3 comprises 15 residues. The CDR3 sequence is CAISEGTRSAIEQYF. CDR3 DNA sequence: TGTGCCATCAGTGAGGGGACGAGATCGGCGATCGAGCAGTACTTC.

In this sample, this clonotype turned up once. The CDR3 is CASSSTGTNTQYF. The CDR3 DNA is TGTGCCAGCAGCTCCACAGGGACAAATACGCAGTATTTT. The chain employs TRBV7-8 and TRBJ2-3; maybe TRBD1 (6 bases). The CDR3 is 13 residues long. Germline V gene lookup returns CDR1 SGHVS and CDR2 FQNEAQ. V was cut by 4 bases and J by 7 bases, with 12 bases left in between. The full variable domain, rest sourced from reference TRBV7-8 and TRBJ2-3, is GAGVSQSPRYKVAKRGQDVALRCDPISGHVSLFWYQQALGQGPEFLTYFQNEAQLDKSGLPSDRFFAERPEGSVSTLKIQRTQQEDSAVYLCASSSTGTNTQYFGPGTRLTVL.

This clonotype was detected many times. V gene TRBV11-2 combines with J gene TRBJ1-3; tentatively, D is TRBD1 (5 bases). Germline V gene data show CDR1 as SGHAT and CDR2 as FQNNGV. V gave up 0 bases and J gave up 0 bases, with 18 bases separating them. The CDR3 consists of 19 residues. Written as DNA, the CDR3 is TGTGCCAGCAGCTTAGAACGTCCAGGGTTCCTGTTCTCTGGAAACACCATATATTTT. Translated: CASSLERPGFLFSGNTIYF.

Note on this clonotype: Germline is not matched at one junction end, which may reflect a read error. This sequence joins TRBV2 and TRBJ2-1; TRBD2 matches at 7 bases. Germline-derived CDR1 and CDR2 are SNHLY and FYNNEI. This CDR3 is 10 amino acids long. CDR3 bases: TGTGCCAGCCGGGGGGACTCGAACCTCTTC. The encoded protein is CASRGDSNLF.

Ten or more counts support this clonotype. V is TRBV7-8 and J is TRBJ2-1; TRBD2 matches 9 bases. CDR1 SGHVS and CDR2 FQNEAQ come from the germline V gene. Trimming cost V 5 bases and J 10 bases; bases outside gene matches: 9. The CDR3 contains 14 residues. The CDR3 loop is CASSPRLTSGEQFF. CDR3 bases: TGTGCCAGCAGCCCGAGACTGACTAGCGGCGAGCAGTTCTTC.

CDR3 DNA: TGCGCCAGCAGCTTACACCCCGGACAGGGGGGTGCAGATACGCAGTATTTT. This encodes CASSLHPGQGGADTQYF. This rearrangement joins TRBV5-1 to TRBJ2-3; 10 bases fit TRBD1. Trimming removed 2 bases from V and 4 bases from J; junction bases left unmatched: 10. This CDR3 is built from 17 residues. Germline V gene sequence: CDR1 SGHRS, CDR2 YFSETQ.

Turning to this clonotype: A read error is possible here, since a much larger clone lies one base away. The genes are TRBV6-5 and TRBJ2-7, with D maybe TRBD1 (6 bases). The CDR3 runs to 15 residues. From germline, CDR1 is MNHEY and CDR2 SVGAGI. V was clipped by 4 bases and J by 2 bases, with 15 bases between them. CDR3 sequence reads: CASSSGTINPYEQYF. The DNA for the CDR3 is TGTGCCAGCAGTTCCGGGACAATCAACCCCTACGAGCAGTACTTC.

The chain employs TRBV10-2 and TRBJ1-1, with D possibly matching TRBD1 (5 bases). The V end was cut by 9 bases, the J end by 1 base, with 12 bases between. The germline CDR1 and CDR2 sequences are WSHSY and SAAADI. This CDR3 is 13 amino acids long. The CDR3 protein is CASKTRGNTEAFF. The CDR3 nucleotides are TGCGCCAGTAAGACAAGGGGGAACACTGAAGCTTTCTTT.

The J gene is TRBJ1-1, the V gene TRBV7-6; a weak D match, TRBD1 (5 bases). In germline, CDR1 is SGHVS, CDR2 FNYEAQ. The CDR3 consists of 14 residues. V was clipped by 5 bases and J by 4 bases, with 14 bases between them. CDR3 loop: CASSLVTGGTEAFF. CDR3 in DNA: TGTGCCAGCAGCCTAGTAACAGGCGGCACTGAAGCTTTCTTT.

The V call is TRBV10-3, the J call TRBJ1-1, with 7 bases that match TRBD1. The trim removed 8 bases at V and 4 bases at J, leaving 10 bases unmatched. The V gene's germline CDR1 is ENHRY and CDR2 SYGVKD. The CDR3 extends over 14 amino acids. CDR3 sequence (DNA): TGTGCCATCGGTCAGGGGGTACTGGGCACTGAAGCTTTCTTT. This gives the protein CAIGQGVLGTEAFF.

The chain recombines TRBV10-3 with TRBJ2-7; TRBD1 agrees at 7 bases. The germline gives CDR1 ENHRY, CDR2 SYGVKD. V shed 5 bases, J shed 0 bases, and the junction held 7 bases outside the gene matches. The CDR3 is 15 amino acids. CDR3 nucleotides: TGTGCCATCAGTTCAACCGGGACAGACTCCTACGAGCAGTACTTC. This gives the protein CAISSTGTDSYEQYF.

In its sample, this clonotype was seen many times. This chain joins TRBV29-1 and TRBJ2-3, with a tentative D call TRBD1 (8 bases). Trimming stripped 8 bases from V and 1 base from J, with 22 bases between. From germline, CDR1 is SQVTM and CDR2 ANQGSEA. The CDR3 is 16 residues long. CDR3 region: CSTGGGGPVGTDTQYF. CDR3 sequence (DNA): TGCAGCACAGGGGGGGGAGGGCCGGTGGGCACAGATACGCAGTATTTT.

The chain uses TRBV11-1 and TRBJ2-1, with TRBD2 identical over 12 bases. The germline V gene has CDR1 SGHAT and CDR2 FQDESV (reference sequence). This CDR3 comprises 15 residues. Trimming took 4 bases from V and 8 from J; bases not matched to a gene: 6. CDR3 DNA sequence: TGTGCCAGCAGCTCCCGACTAGCGGGAGAGCATGAGCAGTTCTTC. Translation: CASSSRLAGEHEQFF. Variable domain in full (rest from reference TRBV11-1 and TRBJ2-1): EAEVAQSPRYKITEKSQAVAFWCDPISGHATLYWYRQILGQGPELLVQFQDESVVDDSQLPKDRFSAERLKGVDSTLKIQPAELGDSAMYLCASSSRLAGEHEQFFGPGTRLTVL.

Concerning this clonotype itself: As the CDR3 is not closed by the conserved phenylalanine or tryptophan, this likely results from a read error. V usage is TRBV11-1 and J usage is TRBJ2-1; D call uncertain. Germline V gene sequence: CDR1 SGHAT, CDR2 FQDESV (reference sequence). The germline V and J ends were trimmed by 5 bases and 0 bases, with 17 bases remaining between them. This CDR3 is built from 17 residues. CDR3 sequence reads: CASSPPLRMSSYNEQFL. CDR3 in DNA: TGTGCCAGCAGCCCCCCGCTCAGGATGAGCTCCTACAATGAGCAGTTCCTC.

The chain is built from TRBV20-1 and TRBJ2-1; unclear D gene. Germline loops: CDR1 DFQATT, CDR2 SNEGSKA (reference sequence). Trimming removed 6 bases from V and 6 bases from J, with 9 bases in between. The CDR3 covers 11 residues. The CDR3, as DNA: TGCAGTGCCATAGGTCCCAATGAGCAGTTCTTC. It encodes CSAIGPNEQFF.

The gene calls are TRBV12-3 or TRBV12-4 and TRBJ2-1, with TRBD2 matching 9 bases. The length of the CDR3 is 15 residues. Trimming took 6 bases from V and 1 from J; bases not matched to a gene: 4. The CDR3 DNA is TGTGCCAGCAGGCTTCTAGCGGGATCCTACAATGAGCAGTTCTTC. This sequence encodes CASRLLAGSYNEQFF.

With respect to this clonotype: At one of its ends the junction is not consistent with the germline gene, which may arise from a read error. V usage is TRBV25-1 and J usage is TRBJ2-7; D perhaps matches TRBD2 (6 bases). The CDR3 extends over 15 amino acids. Looked up from germline, CDR1 is MGHDK and CDR2 is SYGVNS. CDR3 loop: CASSDPGGSPYGQYF. The CDR3 coding sequence is TGTGCCAGTAGTGATCCTGGGGGGAGCCCCTACGGGCAGTACTTC.

V is TRBV10-3 and J is TRBJ2-3, with D perhaps TRBD1 (5 bases). Per the germline V gene, CDR1 is ENHRY and CDR2 is SYGVKD. Trimming stripped 6 bases from V and 1 base from J, with 8 bases between. The CDR3 covers 13 residues. The CDR3 nucleotides read TGTGCCATCAGGGGGCCCGGCACAGATACGCAGTATTTT. Its protein product is CAIRGPGTDTQYF.

CDR3 loop: CSVKYGPQETQYF. As DNA, the CDR3 is TGCAGCGTAAAATATGGACCTCAAGAGACCCAGTACTTC. The J gene is TRBJ2-5, the V gene TRBV29-1; the D is unclear. Germline-derived CDR1 and CDR2 are SQVTM and ANQGSEA. Deletions cut 6 bases from V and 2 bases from J, with 13 bases between. This CDR3 contains 13 residues.

The chain employs TRBV29-1 and TRBJ2-5; D is unclear. The CDR3 consists of 14 residues. Trimming removed 4 bases at V and 1 base at J, with 13 bases between. Germline CDR1 SQVTM, CDR2 ANQGSEA. CDR3 in DNA: TGCAGCGTTGGTACTACAGCAGTCCAAGAGACCCAGTACTTC. It encodes CSVGTTAVQETQYF.